This TCR beta chain was sequenced during a study of cytomegalovirus exposure and HLA in healthy donors. The germline CDR1 and CDR2 sequences are MNHNS and SASEGT. The CDR3 consists of 14 residues. PCR was performed using 60 Vbeta and 13 Jbeta primers. Original data processing: Roughly 81 million unique TCR beta chains, 9.5 million to 14 million shared, were counted in a later analysis. This table comes from immunoSEQ multiplex PCR, and its TCRdb copy is limited to in-frame clones, with some not included. Clone size and the V and J calls come from that table; the DNA yielded D and trimming. The sample holds around 130,000 clones, roughly three quarters seen once. This clone was observed a single time.

Sequences were obtained from PBMCs. This TCR derives from a woman aged 55-69 years in good health and CMV-seronegative. The chain employs TRBV6-1 and TRBJ2-5; perhaps TRBD2 as D (6 bases). The J call may not be correct, given that the DNA end is closer to TRBJ2-7. The DNA of the CDR3 is TGTGCCAGCAGCGCCGGGGGAGTTCCCTACGAGCAGTACTTC. Translation: CASSAGGVPYEQYF.